The 2 T cell receptor beta chains in this list originate from one sample, sequenced in a study of T cells after yellow fever vaccination. TCRdb used MiXCR to reprocess the 5' RACE reads, holding one entry per CDR3 protein. The sample records 50,000 or so distinct CDR3 sequences, around 6.9% being singletons. The source material was CD8+ T cells sorted from PBMCs, sampled on the day of the first yellow fever vaccination. The receptor source for this set is a man between 18 and 35 years old who received the YFV17D yellow fever vaccine.

V is TRBV7-9 and J is TRBJ2-2; no firm D call. There are 13 residues in the CDR3. Trimming took off 3 bases at V and 1 base at J, with 3 bases between the two ends. CDR1 and CDR2 from the germline V gene are SEHNR and FQNEAQ (reference sequence). This CDR3 is CASSFKNTGELFF. The CDR3 DNA follows: TGTGCCAGCAGCTTTAAGAACACCGGGGAGCTGTTTTTT.

This clonotype was seen only a few times. This chain links TRBV12-3 or TRBV12-4 with TRBJ2-5; a weak D match, TRBD1 (6 bases). The CDR3 spans 14 residues. The V and J ends lost 3 bases and 3 bases respectively, with 11 bases between them. DNA of the CDR3: TGTGCCAGCAGTTTTTCAGGGGTTGAAGAGACCCAGTACTTC. Amino acid sequence: CASSFSGVEETQYF.